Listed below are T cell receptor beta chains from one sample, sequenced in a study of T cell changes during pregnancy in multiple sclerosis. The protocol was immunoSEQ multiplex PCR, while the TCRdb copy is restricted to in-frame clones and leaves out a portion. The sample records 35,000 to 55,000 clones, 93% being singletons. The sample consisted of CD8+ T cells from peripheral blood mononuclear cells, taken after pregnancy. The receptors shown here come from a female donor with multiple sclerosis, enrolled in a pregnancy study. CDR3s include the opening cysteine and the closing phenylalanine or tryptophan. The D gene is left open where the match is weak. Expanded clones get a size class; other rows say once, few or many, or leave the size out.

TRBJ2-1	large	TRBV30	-	TGTGCCTGGAGTGTACGATGGGTGCGGGACGGAGCATACAATGAGCAGTTCTTC	CAWSVRWVRDGAYNEQFF
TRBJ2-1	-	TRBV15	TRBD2	TGTGCCACCAGCAGAGAGGAGACTAGCGATGAGCAGTTCTTC	CATSREETSDEQFF
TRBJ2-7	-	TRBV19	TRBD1	TGTGCCAGTAGTTTAGGGACAGGGTTCTCCTACGAGCAGTACTTC	CASSLGTGFSYEQYF
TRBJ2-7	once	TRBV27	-	TGTGCCAGCAGTCTGGGGAGTTACCGATTCTCCTACGAGCAGTACTTC	CASSLGSYRFSYEQYF
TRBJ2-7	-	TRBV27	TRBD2	TGTGCCAGCAGTGATAAAGCCAGGACTAGCGGGAGCTACGAGCAGTACTTC	CASSDKARTSGSYEQYF
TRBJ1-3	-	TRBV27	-	TGTGCCAGCAGTTTATTTAAGAAGCCCTCTGGAAACACCATATATTTT	CASSLFKKPSGNTIYF
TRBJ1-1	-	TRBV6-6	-	TGTGCCAGCAGATTAACAGGGGAAGCTTTCTTT	CASRLTGEAFF
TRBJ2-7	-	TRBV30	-	TGTGCCTGGAGAGGCGGGACGGGCTCGGCGGACGAGCAGTACTTC	CAWRGGTGSADEQYF
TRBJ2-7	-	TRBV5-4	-	TGTGCCAGCAGCTTACGCGACAGGTACATCTCCTACGAGCAGTACTTC	CASSLRDRYISYEQYF
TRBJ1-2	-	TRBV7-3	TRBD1	TGTGCCAGCAGCTTCACCGGAGGACAGGGTCATGGCTACACCTTC	CASSFTGGQGHGYTF
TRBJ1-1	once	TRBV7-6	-	TGTGCCAGCAGATATATTCAGGGAAGGGACACTGAAGCTTTCTTT	CASRYIQGRDTEAFF
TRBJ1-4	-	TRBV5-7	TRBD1	TGTGCCAGCAGCCTCAAGGGACAGCCGAATGAAAAACTGTTTTTT	CASSLKGQPNEKLFF
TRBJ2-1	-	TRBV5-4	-	TGTGCCAGCAGATCCGACAGTTACAATGAGCAGTTCTTC	CASRSDSYNEQFF
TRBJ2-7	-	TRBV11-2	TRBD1	TGTGCCAGCACCCCATACGGACAGGGACCCTACGAGCAGTACTTC	CASTPYGQGPYEQYF
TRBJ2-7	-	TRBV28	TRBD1	TGTGCCAGCAGTATCACCGGGACAGGGGTAACTCACGAGCAGTACTTC	CASSITGTGVTHEQYF
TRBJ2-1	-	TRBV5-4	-	TGTGCCAGCAGCTTGGCCGGGTCGGAGCAGTTCTTC	CASSLAGSEQFF
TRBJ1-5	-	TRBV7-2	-	TGTGCCAGCAGCTTAGGCAGGGTGGGCAATCAGCCCCAGCATTTT	CASSLGRVGNQPQHF
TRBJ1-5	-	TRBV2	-	TGTGCCAGCAGTCAAGACGCAGGGGATCATAAGCCCCAGCATTTT	CASSQDAGDHKPQHF
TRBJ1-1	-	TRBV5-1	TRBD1	TGCGCCAGCAGCTTGATTGGGACAGGGGAAACTGAAGCTTTCTTT	CASSLIGTGETEAFF
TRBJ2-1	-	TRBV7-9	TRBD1	TGTGCCAGCAGCTCGGGACAGGGGTCGAACAATGAGCAGTTCTTC	CASSSGQGSNNEQFF
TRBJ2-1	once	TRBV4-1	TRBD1	TGCGCCAGCAGCCCCTCCCCCCAGGGACAGGGTAACGATGAGCAGTTCTTC	CASSPSPQGQGNDEQFF
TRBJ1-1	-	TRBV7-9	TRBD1	TGCGCCAGCAGCCAAGAGCAGGGGGTCGAACTTTTCACTGAAGCTTTCTTT	CASSQEQGVELFTEAFF
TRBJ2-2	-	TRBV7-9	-	TGTGCCAGCAGCTTAGTACTAGCCATGAACACCGGGGAGCTGTTTTTT	CASSLVLAMNTGELFF
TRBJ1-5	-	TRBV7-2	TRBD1	TGTGCCAGCAGCTTATACAGGGGTCGCAATCAGCCCCAGCATTTT	CASSLYRGRNQPQHF
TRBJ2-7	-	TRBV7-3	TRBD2	TGTGCCAGCAGCCCAACTGGCGGGACTAGCAGCAAGTACTTC	CASSPTGGTSSKYF
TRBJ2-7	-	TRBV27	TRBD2	TGTGCCAGCAGTTTCGCCGGACTAGACTACGAGCAGTACTTC	CASSFAGLDYEQYF
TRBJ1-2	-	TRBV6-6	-	TGTGCCAGCAGTGCGTGGGACAAGTACTATGGCTACACCTTC	CASSAWDKYYGYTF
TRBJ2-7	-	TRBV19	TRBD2	TGTGCCAGTAGTATCGGACTAGCGGGACACTACGAGCAGTACTTC	CASSIGLAGHYEQYF
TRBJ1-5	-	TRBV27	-	TGTGCCAGCAGTTTATCCTCCTTTCGGCAGGGGAGCAATCAGCCCCAGCATTTT	CASSLSSFRQGSNQPQHF
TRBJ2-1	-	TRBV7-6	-	TGTGCCAGCAGCTTAGCAGGCGGCCCCCTCTACAATGAGCAGTTCTTC	CASSLAGGPLYNEQFF
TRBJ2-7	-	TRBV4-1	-	TGCGCCAGCAGCCAAGAAAGCTCACTCTCCTACGAGCAGTACTTC	CASSQESSLSYEQYF
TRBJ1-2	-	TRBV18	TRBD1	TGTGCCAGCTTCCTCCCCGGGACAGAGGAAGACTATGGCTACACCTTC	CASFLPGTEEDYGYTF
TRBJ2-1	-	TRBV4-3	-	TGCGCCAGCAGCCACGCCCTGGGGGGCTCCTACAATGAGCAGTTCTTC	CASSHALGGSYNEQFF
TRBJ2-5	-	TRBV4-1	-	TGCGCCAGCAGCCAAGATTCGGAAGCGTACCAAGAGACCCAGTACTTC	CASSQDSEAYQETQYF
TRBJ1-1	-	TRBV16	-	TGTGCCAGCAGTCGTACTGGGGAGGAAACTGAAGCTTTCTTT	CASSRTGEETEAFF
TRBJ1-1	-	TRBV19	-	TGTGCCAGTAGTTCGGGATCGGGGAACACTGAAGCTTTCTTT	CASSSGSGNTEAFF
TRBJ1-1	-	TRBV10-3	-	TGTGCCATCAGTGAGCCAGGACAGCCTGAATTTGAAGCTTTCTTT	CAISEPGQPEFEAFF
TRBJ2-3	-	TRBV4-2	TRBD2	TGTGCCAGCGGGGCAGCGGGAGGGCCGCTTCCGGATACGCAGTATTTT	CASGAAGGPLPDTQYF
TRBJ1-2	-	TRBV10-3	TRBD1	TGTGCCATCAGTTTTCAAAGGGACAGGGAGAGTGGCTACACCTTC	CAISFQRDRESGYTF
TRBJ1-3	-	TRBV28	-	TGTGCCAGCAGTTTATTTGCCGGTTCAGGCTCTGGAAACACCATATATTTT	CASSLFAGSGSGNTIYF
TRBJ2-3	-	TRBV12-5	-	TGTGCTAGTGGTCCGACAGCTAGCACAGATACGCAGTATTTT	CASGPTASTDTQYF
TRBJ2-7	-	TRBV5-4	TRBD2	TGTGCCAGCAGCTACCCGGGGGGGCCCTCCTACGAGCAGTACTTC	CASSYPGGPSYEQYF
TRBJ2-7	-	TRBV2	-	TGTGCCAGCAGTGACACAGAGAGCTACGAGCAGTACTTC	CASSDTESYEQYF
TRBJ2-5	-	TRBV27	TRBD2	TGTGCCAGCAAAGTAAGTGCTAGCGGGACCGGTTGGCAAGAGACCCAGTACTTC	CASKVSASGTGWQETQYF
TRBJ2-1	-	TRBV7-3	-	TGTGCCAGCAGCCCCGGGACACTCAACTACAATGAGCAGTTCTTC	CASSPGTLNYNEQFF
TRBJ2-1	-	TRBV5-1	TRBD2	TGCGCCAGCAGTTCGGGACTAGCGGGAGTGGATGAGCAGTTCTTC	CASSSGLAGVDEQFF
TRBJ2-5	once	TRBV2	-	TGTGCCAGCAGTGAACCCGCGTCGCGGGGTTCCCAAGAGACCCAGTACTTC	CASSEPASRGSQETQYF
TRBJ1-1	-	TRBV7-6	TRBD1	TGTGCCAGCAGCTTAACCGAGACAGGGGAGAACACTGAAGCTTTCTTT	CASSLTETGENTEAFF
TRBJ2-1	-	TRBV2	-	TGTGCCAGCAGTGATAGGAGCTCCTACAATGAGCAGTTCTTC	CASSDRSSYNEQFF
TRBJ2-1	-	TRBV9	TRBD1	TGTGCCAGCAGCCTCACGGGACAGGAGACCTACAATGAGCAGTTCTTC	CASSLTGQETYNEQFF
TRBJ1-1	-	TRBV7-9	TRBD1	TGTGCCAGCAGCGGATCAGACAGGGTACGAACTGAAGCTTTCTTT	CASSGSDRVRTEAFF
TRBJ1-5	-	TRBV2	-	TGTGCCAGCAGTTCTGGACAGTCAGGTCAGCCCCAGCATTTT	CASSSGQSGQPQHF